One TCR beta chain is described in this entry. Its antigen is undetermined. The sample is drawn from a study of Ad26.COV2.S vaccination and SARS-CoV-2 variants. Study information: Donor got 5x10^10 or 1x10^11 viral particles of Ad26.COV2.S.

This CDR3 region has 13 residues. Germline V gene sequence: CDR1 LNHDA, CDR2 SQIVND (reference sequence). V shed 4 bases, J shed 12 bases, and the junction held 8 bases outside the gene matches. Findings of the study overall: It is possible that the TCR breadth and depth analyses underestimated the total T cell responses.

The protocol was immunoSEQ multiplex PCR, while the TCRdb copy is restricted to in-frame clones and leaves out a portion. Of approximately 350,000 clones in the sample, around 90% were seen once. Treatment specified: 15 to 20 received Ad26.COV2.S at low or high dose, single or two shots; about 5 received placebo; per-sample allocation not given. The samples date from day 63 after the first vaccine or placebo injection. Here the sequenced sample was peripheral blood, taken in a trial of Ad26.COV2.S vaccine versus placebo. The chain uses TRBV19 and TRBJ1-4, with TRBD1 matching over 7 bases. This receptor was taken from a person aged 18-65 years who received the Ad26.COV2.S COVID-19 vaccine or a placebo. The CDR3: CASSTTGSRELFF. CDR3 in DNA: TGTGCCAGTAGTACGACAGGGAGTCGGGAACTGTTTTTT.